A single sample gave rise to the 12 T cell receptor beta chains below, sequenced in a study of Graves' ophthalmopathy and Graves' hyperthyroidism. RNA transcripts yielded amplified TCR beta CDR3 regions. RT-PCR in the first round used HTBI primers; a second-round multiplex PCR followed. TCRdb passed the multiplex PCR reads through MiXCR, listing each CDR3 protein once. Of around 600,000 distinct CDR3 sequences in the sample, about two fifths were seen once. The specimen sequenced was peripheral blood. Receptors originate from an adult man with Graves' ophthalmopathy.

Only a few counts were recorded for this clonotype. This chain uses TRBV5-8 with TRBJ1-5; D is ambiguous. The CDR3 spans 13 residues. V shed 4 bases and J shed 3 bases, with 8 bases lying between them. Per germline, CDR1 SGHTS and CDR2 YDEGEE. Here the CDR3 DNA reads TGTGCCAGCAGCCCTGGGAACAATCAGCCCCAGCATTTT. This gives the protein CASSPGNNQPQHF.

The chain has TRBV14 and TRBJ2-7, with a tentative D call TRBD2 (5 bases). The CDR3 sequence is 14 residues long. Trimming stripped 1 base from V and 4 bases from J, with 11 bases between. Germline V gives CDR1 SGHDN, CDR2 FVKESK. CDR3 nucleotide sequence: TGTGCCAGCAGCCAAGGGTACAGCGGTTACGAGCAGTACTTC. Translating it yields CASSQGYSGYEQYF.

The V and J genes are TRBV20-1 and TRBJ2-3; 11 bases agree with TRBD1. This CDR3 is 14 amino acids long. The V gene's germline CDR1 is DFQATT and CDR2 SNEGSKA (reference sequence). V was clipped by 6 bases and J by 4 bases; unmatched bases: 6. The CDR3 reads CSAPDRGQSDTQYF. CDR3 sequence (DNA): TGCAGTGCCCCGGACAGGGGGCAGTCAGATACGCAGTATTTT.

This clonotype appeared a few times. Here the CDR3 DNA reads TGTGCCAGCAAACCGTGGGACAGGACCTCCGAGCAGTACTTC. Encoded protein: CASKPWDRTSEQYF. The chain is built from TRBV6-2 or TRBV6-3 and TRBJ2-7; 8 nucleotides align to TRBD1. Germline CDR1 reads MNHEY; CDR2 reads SVGEGT. With 7 bases clipped from V and 6 bases from J, the junction kept 11 bases outside the gene matches. The CDR3 is 14 residues long.

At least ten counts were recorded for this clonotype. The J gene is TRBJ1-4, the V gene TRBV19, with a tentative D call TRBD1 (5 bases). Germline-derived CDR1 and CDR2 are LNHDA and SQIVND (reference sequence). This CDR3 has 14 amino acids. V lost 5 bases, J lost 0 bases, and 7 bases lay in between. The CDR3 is CASSGTATNEKLFF. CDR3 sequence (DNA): TGTGCCAGTAGTGGGACTGCAACTAATGAAAAACTGTTTTTT.

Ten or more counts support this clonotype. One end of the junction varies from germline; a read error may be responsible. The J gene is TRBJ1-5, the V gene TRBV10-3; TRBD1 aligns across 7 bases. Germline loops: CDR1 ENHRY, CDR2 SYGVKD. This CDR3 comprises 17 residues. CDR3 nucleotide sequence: TGTGCCAGCAGTTACTCGGCAGGGGGGTCGAGCAATCAGCCCCAGCATTTT. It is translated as CASSYSAGGSSNQPQHF.

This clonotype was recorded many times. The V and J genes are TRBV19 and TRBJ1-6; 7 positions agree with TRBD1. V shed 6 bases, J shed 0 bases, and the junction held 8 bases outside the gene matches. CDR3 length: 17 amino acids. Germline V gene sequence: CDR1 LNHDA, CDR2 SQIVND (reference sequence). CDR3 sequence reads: CASRGGDSSSYNSPLHF. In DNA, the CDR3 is TGTGCCAGTAGGGGAGGGGACAGCAGCTCCTATAATTCACCCCTCCACTTT.

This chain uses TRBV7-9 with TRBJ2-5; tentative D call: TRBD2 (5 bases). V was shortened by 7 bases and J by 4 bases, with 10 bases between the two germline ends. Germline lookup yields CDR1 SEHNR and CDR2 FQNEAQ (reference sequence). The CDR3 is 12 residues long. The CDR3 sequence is CASNDRGETQYF. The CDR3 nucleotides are TGTGCCAGCAACGACCGGGGAGAGACCCAGTACTTC.

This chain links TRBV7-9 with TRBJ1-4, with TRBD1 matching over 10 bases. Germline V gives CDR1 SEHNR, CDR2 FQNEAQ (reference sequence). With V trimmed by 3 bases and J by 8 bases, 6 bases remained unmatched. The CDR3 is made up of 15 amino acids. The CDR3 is CASSFGTGAGEKLFF. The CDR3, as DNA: TGTGCCAGCAGCTTCGGGACAGGGGCAGGGGAAAAACTGTTTTTT.

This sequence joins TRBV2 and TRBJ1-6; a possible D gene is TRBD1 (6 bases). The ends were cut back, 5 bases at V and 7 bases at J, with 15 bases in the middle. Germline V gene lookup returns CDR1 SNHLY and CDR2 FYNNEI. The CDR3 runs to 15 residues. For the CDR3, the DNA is TGTGCCAGCAGTTTACTTTTACAGGGAAATTCACCCCTCCACTTT. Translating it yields CASSLLLQGNSPLHF.

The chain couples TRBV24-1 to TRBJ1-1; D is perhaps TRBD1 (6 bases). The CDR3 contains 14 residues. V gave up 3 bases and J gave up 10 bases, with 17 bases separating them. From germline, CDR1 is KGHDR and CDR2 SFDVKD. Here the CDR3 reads CATSDAKGVRGAFF. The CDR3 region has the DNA TGTGCCACCAGTGATGCAAAGGGGGTCCGGGGAGCTTTCTTT.

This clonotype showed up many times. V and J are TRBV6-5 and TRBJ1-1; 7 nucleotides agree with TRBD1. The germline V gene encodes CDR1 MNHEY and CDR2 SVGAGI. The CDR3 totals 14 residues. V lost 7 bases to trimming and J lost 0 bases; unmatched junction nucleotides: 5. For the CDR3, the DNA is TGTGCCAGCAACGTACAGGGGATGAACACTGAAGCTTTCTTT. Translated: CASNVQGMNTEAFF.